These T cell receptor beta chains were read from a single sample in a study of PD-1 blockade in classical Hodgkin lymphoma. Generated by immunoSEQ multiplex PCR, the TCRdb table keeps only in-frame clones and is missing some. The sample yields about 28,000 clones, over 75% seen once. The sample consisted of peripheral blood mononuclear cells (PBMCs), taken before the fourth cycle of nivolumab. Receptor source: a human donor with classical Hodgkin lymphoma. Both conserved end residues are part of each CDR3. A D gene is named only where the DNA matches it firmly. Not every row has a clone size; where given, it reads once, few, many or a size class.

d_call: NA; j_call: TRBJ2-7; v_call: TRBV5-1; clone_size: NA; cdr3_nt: TGCGCCAGCAGCTTGGATGCATTTGGCTACGAGCAGTACTTC; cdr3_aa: CASSLDAFGYEQYF
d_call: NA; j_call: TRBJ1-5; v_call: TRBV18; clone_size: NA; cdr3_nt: TGTGCCAGCTCACCACTGGGAGGTAAAGAGCCCCAGCATTTT; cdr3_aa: CASSPLGGKEPQHF
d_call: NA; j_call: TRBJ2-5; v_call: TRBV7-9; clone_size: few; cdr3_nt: TGTGCCAGCAGCCCCGTGCGGAGATACCAAGAGACCCAGTACTTC; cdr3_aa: CASSPVRRYQETQYF
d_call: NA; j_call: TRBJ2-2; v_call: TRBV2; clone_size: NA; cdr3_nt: TGTGCCAGCACCCTGGCCGGGGAGCTGTTTTTT; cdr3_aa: CASTLAGELFF
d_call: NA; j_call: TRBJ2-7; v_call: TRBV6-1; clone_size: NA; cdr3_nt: TGTGCCAGCAGTCGGACAGTAGCCTACGAGCAGTACTTC; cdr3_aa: CASSRTVAYEQYF
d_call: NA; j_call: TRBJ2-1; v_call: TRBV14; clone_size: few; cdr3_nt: TGTGCCAGCAAGTGGGGCGGCCATGAGCAGTTCTTC; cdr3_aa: CASKWGGHEQFF
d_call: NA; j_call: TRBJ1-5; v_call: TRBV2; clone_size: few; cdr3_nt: TGTGCCAGTGGACAAAAGGGCAATCAGCCCCAGCATTTT; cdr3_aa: CASGQKGNQPQHF
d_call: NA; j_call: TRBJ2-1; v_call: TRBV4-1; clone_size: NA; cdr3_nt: TGCGCCAGCAGCCAACTGACCCTGAGGGCTGACAATGAGCAGTTCTTC; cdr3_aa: CASSQLTLRADNEQFF
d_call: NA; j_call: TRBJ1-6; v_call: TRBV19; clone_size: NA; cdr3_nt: TGTGCCAGTAGTATAGGAGGGACACCCGCCCTCCACTTT; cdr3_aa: CASSIGGTPALHF
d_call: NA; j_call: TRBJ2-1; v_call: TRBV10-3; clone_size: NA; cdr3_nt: TGTGCCATCAGTGCTCCGCGTGGGAGGGGGTCCTACAATGAGCAGTTCTTC; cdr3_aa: CAISAPRGRGSYNEQFF
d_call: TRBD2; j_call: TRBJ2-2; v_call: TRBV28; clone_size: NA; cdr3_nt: TGTGCCAGCAGCCCTAATAGCGGGAGGGCCGGAACCGGGGAGCTGTTTTTT; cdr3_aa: CASSPNSGRAGTGELFF
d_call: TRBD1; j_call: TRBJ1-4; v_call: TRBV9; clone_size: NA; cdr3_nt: TGTGCCAGCAGCGTACAGGGGGCGTCTAATGAAAAACTGTTTTTT; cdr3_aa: CASSVQGASNEKLFF
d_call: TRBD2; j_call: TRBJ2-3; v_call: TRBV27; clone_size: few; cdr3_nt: TGTGCCAGCAGTTTAGGGAGGGCCTTAGATACGCAGTATTTT; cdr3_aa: CASSLGRALDTQYF
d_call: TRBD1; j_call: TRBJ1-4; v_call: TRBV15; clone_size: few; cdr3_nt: TGTGCCACCAGCAGAGATCCGAGGACAGGGAATGAAAAACTGTTTTTT; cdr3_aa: CATSRDPRTGNEKLFF
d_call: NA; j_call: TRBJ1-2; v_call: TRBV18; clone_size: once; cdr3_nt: TGTGCCAGCTCACCGGGACGGAACTATGGCTACACCTTC; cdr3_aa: CASSPGRNYGYTF
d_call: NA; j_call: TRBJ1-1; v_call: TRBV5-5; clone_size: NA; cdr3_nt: TGTGCCAGCAGTTCACCTCGGGTCACTGAAGCTTTCTTT; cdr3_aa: CASSSPRVTEAFF
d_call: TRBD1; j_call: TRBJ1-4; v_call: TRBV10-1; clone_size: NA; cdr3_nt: TGCGCCAGCAGTGAGTTGGACAGGGGTCGAAAACTGTTTTTT; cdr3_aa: CASSELDRGRKLFF
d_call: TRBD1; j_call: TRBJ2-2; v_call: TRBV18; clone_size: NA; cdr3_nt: TGTGCCAGCTCCCGGACAGGCCCCTTTTTGTTCGGGGAGCTGTTTTTT; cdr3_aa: CASSRTGPFLFGELFF
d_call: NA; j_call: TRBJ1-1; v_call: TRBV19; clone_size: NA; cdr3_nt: TGTGCCAGTAGTGAAGGTCTGAACACTGAAGCTTTCTTT; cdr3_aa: CASSEGLNTEAFF
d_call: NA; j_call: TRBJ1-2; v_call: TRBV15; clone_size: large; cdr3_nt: TGTGCCACCAGCACCAGGAGTAACTATGGCTACACCTTC; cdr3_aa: CATSTRSNYGYTF
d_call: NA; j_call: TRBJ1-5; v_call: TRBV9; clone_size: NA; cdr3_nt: TGTGCCAGCAGCGTAGGACAGTCGAATCAGCCCCAGCATTTT; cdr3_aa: CASSVGQSNQPQHF
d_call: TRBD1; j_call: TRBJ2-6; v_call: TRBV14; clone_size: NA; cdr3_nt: TGTGCCAGCAGCCAAGGTTTAGGGACAGCCTTCTCTGGGGCCAACGTCCTGACTTTC; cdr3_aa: CASSQGLGTAFSGANVLTF
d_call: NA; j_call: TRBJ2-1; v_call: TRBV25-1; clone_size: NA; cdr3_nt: TGTGCCAGCAGTGTCAAGGTCAATGAGCAGTTCTTC; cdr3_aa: CASSVKVNEQFF
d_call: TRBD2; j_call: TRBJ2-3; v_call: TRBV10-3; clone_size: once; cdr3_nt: TGTGCCATCAGTGGTCGGCGGGAGGGCACAGATACGCAGTATTTT; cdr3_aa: CAISGRREGTDTQYF
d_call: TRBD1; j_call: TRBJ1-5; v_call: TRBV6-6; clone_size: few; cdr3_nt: TGTGCCAGCCGAGGGGGCAGGGGAGTCTATCAGCCCCAGCATTTT; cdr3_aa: CASRGGRGVYQPQHF
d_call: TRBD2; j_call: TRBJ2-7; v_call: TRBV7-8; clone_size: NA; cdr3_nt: TGTGCCAGCAGCTTAGTAGCGGGGGATTCCTACGAGCAGTACTTC; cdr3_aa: CASSLVAGDSYEQYF
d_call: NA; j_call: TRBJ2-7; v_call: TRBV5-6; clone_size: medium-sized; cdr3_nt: TGTGCCAGCAGACGGGGCCCCAGCGGAAGCTCCTACGAGCAGTACTTC; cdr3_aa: CASRRGPSGSSYEQYF
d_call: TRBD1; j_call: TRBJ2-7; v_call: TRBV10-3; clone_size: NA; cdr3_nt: TGTGCCATCAGTGAGAGGACAGGGGCTTTTGGTGAGCAGTACTTC; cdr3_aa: CAISERTGAFGEQYF
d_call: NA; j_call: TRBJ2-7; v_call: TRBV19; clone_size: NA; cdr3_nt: TGTGCCAGTAGTATTGGGCAGGAGGCCGGTATTAAGCAGTACTTC; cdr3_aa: CASSIGQEAGIKQYF
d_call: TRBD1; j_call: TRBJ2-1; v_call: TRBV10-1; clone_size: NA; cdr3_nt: TGCGCCAGCAGTTTTAATGGACAGGGGGTGACCAATGAGCAGTTCTTC; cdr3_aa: CASSFNGQGVTNEQFF
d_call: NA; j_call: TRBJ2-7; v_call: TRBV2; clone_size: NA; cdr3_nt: TGTGCCAGCAGTGAAGGGGCAGGGGACTCCTACGAGCAGTACTTC; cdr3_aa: CASSEGAGDSYEQYF
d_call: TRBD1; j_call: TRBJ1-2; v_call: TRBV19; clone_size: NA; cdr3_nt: TGTGCCAGTAGTACGAAGACAGGGGTTGGCTACACCTTC; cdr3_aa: CASSTKTGVGYTF
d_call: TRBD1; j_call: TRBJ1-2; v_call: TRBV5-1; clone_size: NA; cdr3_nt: TGCGCCAGCAGCCGTTGGGACAGGGACTATGGCTACACCTTC; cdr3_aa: CASSRWDRDYGYTF
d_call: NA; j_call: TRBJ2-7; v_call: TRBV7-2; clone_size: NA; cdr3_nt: TGTGCCAGCAGCTTAGGGGCACTAGCCTTCTCCTACGAGCAGTACTTC; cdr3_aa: CASSLGALAFSYEQYF
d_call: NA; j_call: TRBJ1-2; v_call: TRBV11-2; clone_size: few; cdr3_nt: TGTGCCAGCAGCTTAGATAAAAACAGCATCTATGGCTACACCTTC; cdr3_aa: CASSLDKNSIYGYTF
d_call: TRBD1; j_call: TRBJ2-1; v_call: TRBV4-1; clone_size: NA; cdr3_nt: TGCGCCAGCAGCCAAAGATCGGGACAGGGCAATGAGCAGTTCTTC; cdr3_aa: CASSQRSGQGNEQFF
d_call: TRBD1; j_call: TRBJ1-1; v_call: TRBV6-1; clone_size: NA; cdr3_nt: TGTGCCAGCAGTGAGGGGACAGGGGTCACTGAAGCTTTCTTT; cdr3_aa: CASSEGTGVTEAFF
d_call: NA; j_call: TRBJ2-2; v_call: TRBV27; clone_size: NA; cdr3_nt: TGTGCCAGCACCACGCGGTTGACCGGGGAGCTGTTTTTT; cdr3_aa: CASTTRLTGELFF
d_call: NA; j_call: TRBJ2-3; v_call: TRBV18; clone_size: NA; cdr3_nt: TGTGCCAGCTCTCAACTGGGGGATACGCAGTATTTT; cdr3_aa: CASSQLGDTQYF
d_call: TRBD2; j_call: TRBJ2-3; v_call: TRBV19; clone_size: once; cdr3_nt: TGTGCCAGTAGTTGGCTAGCGGGACTCACAGATACGCAGTATTTT; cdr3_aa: CASSWLAGLTDTQYF
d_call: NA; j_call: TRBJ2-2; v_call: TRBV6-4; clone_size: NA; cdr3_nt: TGTGCCAGCAAACCTATAGGGGGGGACACCGGGGAGCTGTTTTTT; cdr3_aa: CASKPIGGDTGELFF
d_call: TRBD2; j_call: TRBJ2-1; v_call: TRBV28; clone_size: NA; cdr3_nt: TGTGCCAGCAGTCCCCGGGGGGTAGCGGGAGGGAGTGAGCAGTTCTTC; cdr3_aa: CASSPRGVAGGSEQFF
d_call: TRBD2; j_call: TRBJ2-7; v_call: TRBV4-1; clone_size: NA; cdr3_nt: TGCGCCAGCAGCCAAGATGGACTAGCTTCCTACGAGCAGTACTTC; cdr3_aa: CASSQDGLASYEQYF
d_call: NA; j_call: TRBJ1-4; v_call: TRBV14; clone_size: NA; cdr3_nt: TGTGCCAGCAGCCCATCAGGGGTTCTGGGTGAAAAACTGTTTTTT; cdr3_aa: CASSPSGVLGEKLFF
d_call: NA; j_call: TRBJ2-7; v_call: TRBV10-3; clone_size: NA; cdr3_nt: TGTGCCATCGGGCGGGACACTCAAGCCTACGAGCAGTACTTC; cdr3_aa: CAIGRDTQAYEQYF
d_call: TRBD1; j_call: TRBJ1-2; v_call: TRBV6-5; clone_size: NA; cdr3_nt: TGTGCCAGCACCGTACGACAGGGTTCCGGCTACACCTTC; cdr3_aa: CASTVRQGSGYTF
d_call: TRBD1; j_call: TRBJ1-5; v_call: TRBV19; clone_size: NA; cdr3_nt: TGTGCCAGTAGTATCAACCGGGACAGGGCAAGCAATCAGCCCCAGCATTTT; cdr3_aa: CASSINRDRASNQPQHF
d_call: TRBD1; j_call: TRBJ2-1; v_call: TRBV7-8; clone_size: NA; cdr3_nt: TGTGCCAGCAGCTTAACCGCGACGGACAGGAAAGGTGAGCAGTTCTTC; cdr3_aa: CASSLTATDRKGEQFF
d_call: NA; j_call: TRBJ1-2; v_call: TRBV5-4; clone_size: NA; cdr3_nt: TGTGCCAGCACCACCGTGCCTGATTGGGGCTACACCTTC; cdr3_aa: CASTTVPDWGYTF
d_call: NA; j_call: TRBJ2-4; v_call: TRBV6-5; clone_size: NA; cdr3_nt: TGTGCCAGCGCCGAACTAGCCAAAAACATTCAGTACTTC; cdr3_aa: CASAELAKNIQYF
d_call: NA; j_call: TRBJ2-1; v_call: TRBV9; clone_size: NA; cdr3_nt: TGTGCCAGCAGCGTAGGCGCCATCGGTGAGCAGTTCTTC; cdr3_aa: CASSVGAIGEQFF
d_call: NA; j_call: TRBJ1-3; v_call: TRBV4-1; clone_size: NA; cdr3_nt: TGCGCCAGCAGCCAATTCCCGGGGATGGACGGAAACACCATATATTTT; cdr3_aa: CASSQFPGMDGNTIYF